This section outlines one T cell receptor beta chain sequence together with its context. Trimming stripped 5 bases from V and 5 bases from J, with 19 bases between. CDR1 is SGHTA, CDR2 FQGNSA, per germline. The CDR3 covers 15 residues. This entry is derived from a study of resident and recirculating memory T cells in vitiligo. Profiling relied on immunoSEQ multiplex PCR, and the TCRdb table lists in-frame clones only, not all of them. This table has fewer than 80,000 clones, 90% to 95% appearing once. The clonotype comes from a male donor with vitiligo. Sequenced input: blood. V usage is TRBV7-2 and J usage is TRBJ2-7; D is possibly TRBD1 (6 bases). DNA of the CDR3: TGTGCCAGCAGCCCTGAGTCTTGGGGGCGCAACGAGCAGTACTTC. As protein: CASSPESWGRNEQYF.